This TCR beta chain was captured by sequencing in a study of T cells in Graves' hyperthyroidism and ophthalmopathy. V was cut by 0 bases and J by 5 bases, with 5 bases left in between. CDR3 length: 13 amino acids. Germline CDR1 is SGHRS and CDR2 is YFSETQ. PBMCs came from 10 ml fresh peripheral blood. RNA transcripts provided the source from which TCR beta CDR3 regions were amplified. The HTBI primer set was used in a first-round RT-PCR of the TCR CDR3. Each CDR3 protein gets one entry after TCRdb re-called the multiplex PCR reads with MiXCR. The table lists under 450,000 distinct CDR3 sequences, 15% to 19% of them singletons, with 14% in the top ten.

This clonotype was obtained from a woman aged 18-35 years with Graves' hyperthyroidism. Sequencing was done on a sample of blood. The genes are TRBV5-1 and TRBJ2-2; D not certain. CDR3 residues: CASSLEQTGELFF. CDR3 DNA: TGCGCCAGCAGCTTGGAACAAACCGGGGAGCTGTTTTTT.